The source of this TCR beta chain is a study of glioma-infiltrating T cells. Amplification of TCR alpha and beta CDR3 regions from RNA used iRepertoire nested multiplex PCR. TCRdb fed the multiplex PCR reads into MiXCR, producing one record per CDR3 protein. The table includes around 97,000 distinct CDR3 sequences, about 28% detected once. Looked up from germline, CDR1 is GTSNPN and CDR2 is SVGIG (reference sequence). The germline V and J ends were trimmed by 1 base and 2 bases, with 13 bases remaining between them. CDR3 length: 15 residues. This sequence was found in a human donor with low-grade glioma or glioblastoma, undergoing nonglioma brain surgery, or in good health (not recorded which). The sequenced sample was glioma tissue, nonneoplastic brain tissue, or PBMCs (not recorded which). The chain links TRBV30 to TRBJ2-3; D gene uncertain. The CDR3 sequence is CAWSEVHDNTDTQYF. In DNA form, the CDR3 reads TGTGCCTGGAGTGAAGTTCACGATAACACAGATACGCAGTATTTT.